The present entry profiles one T cell receptor beta chain with its context. For the second PCR, which ran for 7 to 11 cycles, a sample-barcoded 5' primer and a J-beta primer mix were used. TCRdb re-analysed the 5' RACE reads in MiXCR, keeping a single row per CDR3 protein. The sample lists roughly 1.5 million distinct CDR3 sequences; roughly 43% were seen once. This sample was taken from a study of blood T cells in healthy people across ages. This TCR derives from a woman aged 18-29 years in good health. Material for sequencing was blood.

Here the CDR3 DNA reads TGTGCCAGCACCAATGACCGGACTCTAAGCTATGGCTACACCTTC. Its protein product is CASTNDRTLSYGYTF. This rearrangement joins TRBV28 to TRBJ1-2; D is unresolved. The germline gives CDR1 MDHEN, CDR2 SYDVKM. V lost 7 bases to trimming and J lost 4 bases, with 19 bases between them. CDR3 length: 15 residues.